Below are 21 T cell receptor beta chains sequenced from a single sample in a study of T cell repertoires in cytomegalovirus infection. One entry per CDR3 protein, called by TCRdb with MiXCR from the reads. Among hundreds of thousands of distinct CDR3 sequences listed, approximately 24% were seen once. Specimen: CD8+ T cells from PBMCs. The receptors derive from a human donor in good health (CMV status not recorded). Some clones in this sample may be carry-over from other donors' samples.

The chain combines TRBV27 with TRBJ1-5, with 9 bases lining up with TRBD1. Germline V lookup: CDR1 MNHEY, CDR2 SMNVEV (reference sequence). The CDR3 covers 16 residues. The ends lost 0 bases at V and 6 bases at J; junction bases unmatched: 6. CDR3 amino acids: CASSLSRTGEGQPQHF. Here the CDR3 DNA reads TGTGCCAGCAGTTTATCGAGGACAGGGGAGGGTCAGCCCCAGCATTTT.

This clonotype was recorded at least ten times. The chain links TRBV3-1 to TRBJ1-4; 7 bases fit TRBD1. This CDR3 is built from 18 residues. Germline CDR1 is LGHDT and CDR2 is YNNKEL (reference sequence). V lost 1 base and J lost 8; bases outside the gene matches: 16. The CDR3 protein is CASSQGQGNFGGKEKLFF. The DNA of the CDR3 is TGTGCCAGCAGCCAAGGACAGGGAAATTTCGGGGGCAAGGAAAAACTGTTTTTT.

The rearrangement joins TRBV6-6 to TRBJ2-3; D gene ambiguous. The CDR3 totals 16 residues. V lost 0 bases and J 3 bases, leaving 13 bases between the germline ends. Germline CDR1 reads MNHNY; CDR2 reads SVGAGI (reference sequence). CDR3 nucleotides: TGTGCCAGCAGTTACTCGAAGGATTTCCCTACAGATACGCAGTATTTT. This codes for CASSYSKDFPTDTQYF.

This clonotype has a handful of counts. CDR3 amino acids: CASSLVASGGTYEQYF. The CDR3, as DNA: TGTGCCAGCAGCTTGGTGGCAAGCGGGGGAACCTACGAGCAGTACTTC. The V call is TRBV5-6, the J call TRBJ2-7; TRBD2 matches 8 bases. The V gene's germline CDR1 is SGHDT and CDR2 YYEEEE. This CDR3 contains 16 residues. Unmatched junction bases numbered 7, after V lost 0 bases and J lost 2 bases.

This clonotype was detected only a few times. The rearrangement links TRBV7-6 to TRBJ2-1, with D perhaps given as TRBD1 or TRBD2 (5 bases each). V was cut by 2 bases and J by 9 bases, with 23 bases left in between. This CDR3 is built from 17 residues. Germline assignment: CDR1 SGHVS and CDR2 FNYEAQ. In nucleotides, the CDR3 is TGTGCCAGCAGCTTATTACTTTTGGGACCACCATCCAGTGAGCAGTTCTTC. This encodes CASSLLLLGPPSSEQFF.

V and J are TRBV6-6 and TRBJ2-3, with unresolved D. This CDR3 region has 13 residues. V was cut by 2 bases and J by 3 bases, with 6 bases left in between. Germline V CDR1 and CDR2: MNHNY, SVGAGI (reference sequence). CDR3 protein: CASSYMGTDTQYF. The CDR3 DNA sequence: TGTGCCAGCAGTTACATGGGGACAGATACGCAGTATTTT.

V usage is TRBV29-1 and J usage is TRBJ2-3; TRBD2 matches at 9 bases. The CDR3 totals 19 residues. Germline CDR1 and CDR2: SQVTM and ANQGSEA. V was clipped by 3 bases and J by 0 bases; unmatched bases: 16. The CDR3 reads CSVDPGLARRIPSTDTQYF. Written as DNA, the CDR3 is TGCAGCGTTGACCCCGGACTAGCGAGGAGAATTCCTAGCACAGATACGCAGTATTTT.

This clonotype has more than one count but fewer than ten. This sequence joins TRBV11-2 and TRBJ1-5; no reliable D call. The CDR3 contains 17 residues. Trimming left V 1 base short and J 3 bases short, with 16 bases between. Per the germline V gene, CDR1 is SGHAT and CDR2 is FQNNGV. The CDR3 DNA reads TGTGCCAGCAGCTTAGGTACCGGAGAGATAATCAATCAGCCCCAGCATTTT. Amino acids: CASSLGTGEIINQPQHF. Full variable domain (remainder filled in from reference TRBV11-2 and TRBJ1-5): EAGVAQSPRYKIIEKRQSVAFWCNPISGHATLYWYQQILGQGPKLLIQFQNNGVVDDSQLPKDRFSAERLKGVDSTLKIQPAKLEDSAVYLCASSLGTGEIINQPQHFGDGTRLSIL.

V is TRBV6-6 and J is TRBJ1-5; D not certain. This CDR3 is built from 13 residues. In germline, CDR1 is MNHNY, CDR2 SVGAGI (reference sequence). Trimming took off 6 bases at V and 1 base at J, with 7 bases between the two ends. The CDR3 here is CASSLRSNQPQHF. For the CDR3, the DNA is TGTGCCAGCAGCCTGCGGAGCAATCAGCCCCAGCATTTT.

There are many counts of this clonotype. The rearrangement joins TRBV7-2 to TRBJ2-5; D is ambiguous. Germline loops: CDR1 SGHTA, CDR2 FQGNSA. CDR3 length: 15 amino acids. Trimming shortened V by 7 bases and J by 2 bases, and 17 bases separated the two germline ends. DNA of the CDR3: TGTGCCAGCAACCATAGAAGCTTAATTCAAGAGACCCAGTACTTC. Protein: CASNHRSLIQETQYF. The full variable domain, rest sourced from reference TRBV7-2 and TRBJ2-5, is GAGVSQSPSNKVTEKGKDVELRCDPISGHTALYWYRQSLGQGLEFLIYFQGNSAPDKSGLPSDRFSAERTGGSVSTLTIQRTQQEDSAVYLCASNHRSLIQETQYFGPGTRLLVL.

This clonotype came up many times. The gene calls are TRBV7-2 and TRBJ2-1, with TRBD2 matching 9 bases. The CDR3 is made up of 17 amino acids. J was trimmed by 7 bases and V by 3 bases; bases with no gene match: 13. The germline CDR1 and CDR2 sequences are SGHTA and FQGNSA. The CDR3 DNA follows: TGTGCCAGCAGCTTCCCTCTGGGCGGGGGGGCAGAGAATGAGCAGTTCTTC. Translating it yields CASSFPLGGGAENEQFF.

This clonotype was seen ten or more times. The rearrangement uses TRBV7-8 and TRBJ1-5, with D uncertain. CDR1 is SGHVS and CDR2 is FQNEAQ in the germline V gene. CDR3 size: 16 residues. V lost 2 bases and J 2 bases, leaving 13 bases between the germline ends. The CDR3 nucleotides are TGTGCCAGCAGCTTATCCGGTGCCGTGGGCAATCAGCCCCAGCATTTT. It is translated as CASSLSGAVGNQPQHF.

The CDR3: CSVVGDRGQQYF. The CDR3 region has the DNA TGCAGCGTTGTCGGGGACAGGGGACAGCAGTACTTC. The chain is built from TRBV29-1 and TRBJ2-7; 10 bases line up with TRBD1. Germline CDR1 reads SQVTM; CDR2 reads ANQGSEA. V gave up 4 bases and J gave up 8 bases; unmatched junction bases: 5. The CDR3 has 12 amino acids.

This clonotype was seen more than once but under ten times. The chain recombines TRBV7-2 with TRBJ2-3, with 11 bases identical to TRBD2. Germline V gives CDR1 SGHTA, CDR2 FQGNSA. Unmatched junction bases numbered 5, after V lost 2 bases and J lost 4 bases. This CDR3 has 16 residues. CDR3 protein: CASSLLAGGLSDTQYF. CDR3 sequence (DNA): TGTGCCAGCAGCTTACTAGCGGGGGGTCTTTCAGATACGCAGTATTTT. Together with reference TRBV7-2 and TRBJ2-3, the CDR3 gives the full variable domain: GAGVSQSPSNKVTEKGKDVELRCDPISGHTALYWYRQSLGQGLEFLIYFQGNSAPDKSGLPSDRFSAERTGGSVSTLTIQRTQQEDSAVYLCASSLLAGGLSDTQYFGPGTRLTVL.

This clonotype was detected only a few times. The V and J genes are TRBV2 and TRBJ2-3; TRBD2 aligns across 9 bases. The germline V gene encodes CDR1 SNHLY and CDR2 FYNNEI. J gave up 0 bases and V 7 bases, and 5 bases lay outside the gene matches. The CDR3 is 15 residues long. The CDR3 is CASISGGLSTDTQYF. The CDR3 DNA reads as TGTGCCAGCATTAGCGGGGGCCTCAGCACAGATACGCAGTATTTT.

The chain is built from TRBV4-1 and TRBJ2-5, with TRBD1 identical over 12 bases. The CDR3 totals 16 residues. J was trimmed by 3 bases and V by 3 bases; bases with no gene match: 5. Per the germline V gene, CDR1 is MGHRA and CDR2 is YSYEKL. The CDR3 coding sequence is TGCGCCAGCAGCCATCCGGGACAGGGGGCAGAAGAGACCCAGTACTTC. Its translation: CASSHPGQGAEETQYF.

This CDR3 is CASSFSSASYEQYF. The CDR3 nucleotides read TGTGCCAGCAGCTTTTCTAGCGCCTCCTACGAGCAGTACTTC. The chain couples TRBV7-9 to TRBJ2-7; D is perhaps TRBD2 (6 bases). The CDR3 consists of 14 residues. V was clipped by 3 bases and J by 0 bases, with 9 bases between them. CDR1 SEHNR and CDR2 FQNEAQ come from the germline V gene (reference sequence).

The chain combines TRBV2 with TRBJ1-1; D might be TRBD1 (6 bases). V dropped 7 bases and J dropped 3 bases, with 6 bases sitting between them. Germline V gene sequence: CDR1 SNHLY, CDR2 FYNNEI. The CDR3 totals 11 residues. The chain's CDR3 is CASTGDTEAFF. The CDR3 DNA reads TGTGCCAGCACAGGGGACACTGAAGCTTTCTTT.

This clonotype occurred many times. V is TRBV3-1 and J is TRBJ2-7, with 8 bases fitting TRBD2. The germline V gene encodes CDR1 LGHDT and CDR2 YNNKEL (reference sequence). J gave up 4 bases and V 4 bases, and 6 bases lay outside the gene matches. The CDR3 is 14 amino acids. Written as DNA, the CDR3 is TGTGCCAGCAGCCCACCGGGCGGGGGGTACGAGCAGTACTTC. It specifies CASSPPGGGYEQYF.

The chain is built from TRBV7-9 and TRBJ2-3; maybe TRBD1 (6 bases). Trimming pared 5 bases from V and 0 bases from J, leaving 15 bases between. The CDR3 extends over 16 amino acids. Germline lookup yields CDR1 SEHNR and CDR2 FQNEAQ (reference sequence). In DNA form, the CDR3 reads TGTGCCAGCAGCCACCTTCGGACAGATAGCACAGATACGCAGTATTTT. It translates to CASSHLRTDSTDTQYF.

The sample holds a few counts of this clonotype. This rearrangement joins TRBV7-9 to TRBJ2-3; D unresolved. From germline, CDR1 is SEHNR and CDR2 FQNEAQ (reference sequence). The V end was cut by 5 bases, the J end by 4 bases, with 16 bases between. This CDR3 has 15 residues. The CDR3 DNA is TGTGCCAGCAGCCCCCGAGACGCCGTCCCAGATACGCAGTATTTT. As protein: CASSPRDAVPDTQYF.